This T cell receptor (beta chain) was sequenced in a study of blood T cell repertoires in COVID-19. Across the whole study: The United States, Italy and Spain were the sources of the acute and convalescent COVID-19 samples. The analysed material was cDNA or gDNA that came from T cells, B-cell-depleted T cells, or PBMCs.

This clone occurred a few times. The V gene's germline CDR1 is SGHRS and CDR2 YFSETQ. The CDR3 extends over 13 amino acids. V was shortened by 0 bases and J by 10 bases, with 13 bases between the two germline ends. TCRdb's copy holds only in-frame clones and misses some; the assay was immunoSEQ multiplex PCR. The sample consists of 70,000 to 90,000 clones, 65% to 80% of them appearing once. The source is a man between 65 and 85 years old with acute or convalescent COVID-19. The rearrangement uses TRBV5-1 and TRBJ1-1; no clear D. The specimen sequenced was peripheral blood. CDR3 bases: TGCGCCAGCAGCTTGGCCCGGGAGGGTCTAGCTTTCTTT. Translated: CASSLAREGLAFF.